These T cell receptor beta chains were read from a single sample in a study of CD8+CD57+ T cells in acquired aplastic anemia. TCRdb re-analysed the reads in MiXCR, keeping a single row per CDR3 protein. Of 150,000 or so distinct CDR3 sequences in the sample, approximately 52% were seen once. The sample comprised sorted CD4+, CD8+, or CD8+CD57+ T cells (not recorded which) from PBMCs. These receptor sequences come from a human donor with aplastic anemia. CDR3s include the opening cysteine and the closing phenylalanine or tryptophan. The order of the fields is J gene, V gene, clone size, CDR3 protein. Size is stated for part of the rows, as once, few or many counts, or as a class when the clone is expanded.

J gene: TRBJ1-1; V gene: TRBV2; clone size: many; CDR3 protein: CASSRSEMEGKDTEAFF
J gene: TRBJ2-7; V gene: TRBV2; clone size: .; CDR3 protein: CASSWRRGWDEQYF
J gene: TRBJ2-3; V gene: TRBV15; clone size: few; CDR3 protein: CATSRQTSGSSTDTQYF
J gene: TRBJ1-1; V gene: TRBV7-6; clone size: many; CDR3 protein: CASSLVSDSGDTEAFF
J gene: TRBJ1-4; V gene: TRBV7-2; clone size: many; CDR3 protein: CASSSDISEKLFF
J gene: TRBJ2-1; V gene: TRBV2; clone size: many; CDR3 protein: CASSEGGSSYNEQFF
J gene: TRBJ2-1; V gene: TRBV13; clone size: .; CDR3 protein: CASIGGTDTQFF
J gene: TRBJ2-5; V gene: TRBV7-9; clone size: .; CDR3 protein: CASSLRQQETQYF
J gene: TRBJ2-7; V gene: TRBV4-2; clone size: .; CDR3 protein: CASSRPSMGFHEQYF
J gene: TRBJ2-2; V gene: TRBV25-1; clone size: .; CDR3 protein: CASRRQGNTGELFF
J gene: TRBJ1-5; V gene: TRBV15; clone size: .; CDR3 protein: CATSRGLDQPQHF
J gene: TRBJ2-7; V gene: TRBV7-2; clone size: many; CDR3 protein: CASSSGLNTYEQYF
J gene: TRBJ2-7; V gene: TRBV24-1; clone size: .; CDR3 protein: CATSDPTAAYEQYF
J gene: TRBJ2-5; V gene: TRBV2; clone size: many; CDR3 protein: CASSDYWVQETQYF
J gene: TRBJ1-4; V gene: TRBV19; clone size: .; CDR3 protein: CASSLGWDTSNEKLFF
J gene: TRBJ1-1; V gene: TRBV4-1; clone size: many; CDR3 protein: CASSQEYVTDRGYDTEAFF
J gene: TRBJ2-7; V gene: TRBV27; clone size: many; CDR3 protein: CASSVYRDYEQYF
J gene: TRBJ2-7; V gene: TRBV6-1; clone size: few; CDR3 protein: CASSEQGRSSYEQYF